Below, 25 T cell receptor beta chains from the same sample are listed, as sequenced in a study of glioma-infiltrating T cells (dated by TCRdb to about 2016). The sample was run on an Illumina MiSeq. TCR alpha and beta CDR3 regions were amplified with the iRepertoire nested amplicon-rescue multiplex PCR (arm-PCR) platform from RNA. TCRdb cleaned the public reads at Q25 with fastp, built clones with MiXCR and kept in-frame beta chains. Rows are unified per CDR3 protein, each entry keeping the most common DNA and genes. A total of about 99,000 distinct CDR3 sequences appear in this sample, 25% to 35% of them only once. 40% to 45% of the sample belongs to the ten largest clones. Sequences were obtained from glioma tissue, nonneoplastic brain tissue, or PBMCs (not recorded which). Source of these receptors: a human donor with low-grade glioma or glioblastoma, undergoing nonglioma brain surgery, or in good health (not recorded which).

As concerns this clonotype: It may be a read error: a sequence one base away is much more abundant. The V gene is TRBV20-1, the J gene TRBJ1-2; D is uncertain. The germline V gene encodes CDR1 DFQATT and CDR2 SNEGSKA (reference sequence). CDR3 length equals 14 residues. The DNA for the CDR3 is TGCAGTCCCGAGTTGAGAACCCGGGCAAACGGCTACGCCTTC. It is translated as CSPELRTRANGYAF.

This clonotype is classed as medium-sized. The rearrangement joins TRBV7-2 to TRBJ2-5; the D is unclear. V lost 5 bases to trimming and J lost 6 bases, with 7 bases between them. CDR3 length: 11 residues. Germline loops: CDR1 SGHTA, CDR2 FQGNSA. DNA for the CDR3: TGTGCCAGCAGCAATACGAAGACCCAGTACTTC. As protein: CASSNTKTQYF.

Details on this clonotype: Possible read error: a much larger clone is one base away. The chain combines TRBV3-1 with TRBJ1-5; D unclear. The germline gives CDR1 LGHDT, CDR2 YNNKEL (reference sequence). This CDR3 has 17 residues. The CDR3 is CASSQDLVGDSNKPQHF. CDR3 bases: TGTGCCAGCAGCCAAGATCTGGTCGGGGATAGCAATAAGCCCCAGCATTTT.

The table lists this clonotype with many counts. This chain uses TRBV7-2 with TRBJ1-5; no reliable D call. Germline V gene lookup returns CDR1 SGHTA and CDR2 FQGNSA. With 5 bases removed from V and 1 base from J, the gap between germline ends came to 9 bases. The CDR3 has 14 residues. In DNA form, the CDR3 reads TGTGCCAGCAGCGCTAGAGAGAGCAATCAGCCCCAGCATTTT. Translating gives CASSARESNQPQHF.

The chain uses TRBV20-1 and TRBJ2-1; no reliable D call. V lost 3 bases and J lost 6, with 15 bases in between. CDR1 DFQATT and CDR2 SNEGSKA come from the germline V gene (reference sequence). CDR3 length equals 14 residues. CDR3 residues: CSARTVTAINEQFF. The CDR3 DNA sequence: TGCAGTGCTAGGACCGTTACAGCAATCAATGAGCAGTTCTTC.

Remarks on this clonotype: A much bigger clone sits one base away, suggesting this may be a read error. This sequence joins TRBV7-6 and TRBJ1-2; a weak D match, TRBD1 (5 bases). The CDR3 length is 14 residues. V lost 5 bases, J lost 3 bases, and 13 bases lay in between. Germline V lookup: CDR1 SGHVS, CDR2 FNYEAQ. The CDR3 here is CASSRGVLYYGYTF. The CDR3 DNA reads TGTGCCAGCAGCCGAGGGGTCCTTTACTATGGCTACACCTTC.

V and J are TRBV4-1 and TRBJ2-1, with D tentatively TRBD1 (6 bases). This CDR3 contains 15 residues. Germline loops: CDR1 MGHRA, CDR2 YSYEKL. Trimming removed 0 bases at V and 4 bases at J, with 10 bases between. The CDR3 DNA reads as TGCGCCAGCAGCCAAGAGGGGGCTGAATACAATGAGCAGTTCTTC. Its protein product is CASSQEGAEYNEQFF.

This clonotype has just a few counts. This chain uses TRBV11-1 with TRBJ1-1, with D possibly matching TRBD1 (5 bases). Trimming cost V 5 bases and J 4 bases, with 20 bases left between them. CDR3 length: 16 residues. Germline V gene lookup returns CDR1 SGHAT and CDR2 FQDESV (reference sequence). The CDR3 coding sequence is TGTGCCAGCAGCCCGACCGACCCTCGGGGGAGCACTGAAGCTTTCTTT. The encoded protein is CASSPTDPRGSTEAFF.

To note about this clonotype: A much larger clone lies a single base off, so this may be a read error. The conserved closing phenylalanine or tryptophan is absent in this CDR3, likely reflecting a read error. V gene TRBV20-1 combines with J gene TRBJ1-2; weak D call: TRBD1 (6 bases). The CDR3 runs 14 residues. V shed 3 bases and J shed 3 bases, with 14 bases lying between them. Germline CDR1 DFQATT, CDR2 SNEGSKA (reference sequence). CDR3 loop: CSASLTGSDYGYTS. CDR3 nucleotide sequence: TGCAGTGCTAGCCTGACAGGTAGCGACTATGGCTACACCTCC.

This clonotype showed up many times. The chain is built from TRBV6-2 or TRBV6-3 and TRBJ2-7; D not certain. Trimming pared 2 bases from V and 3 bases from J, leaving 5 bases between. In germline, CDR1 is MNHEY, CDR2 SVGEGT. The CDR3 loop spans 12 amino acids. The CDR3 region has the DNA TGTGCCAGCAGTTACACTAACTACGAGCAGTACTTC. The encoded protein is CASSYTNYEQYF.

The J gene is TRBJ2-7, the V gene TRBV4-1, with D perhaps matching TRBD1 or TRBD2 (5 bases each). The CDR3 runs 13 residues. Germline CDR1 reads MGHRA; CDR2 reads YSYEKL. V was clipped by 6 bases and J by 5 bases, with 14 bases between them. As DNA, the CDR3 is TGCGCCAGCAGTTGGGGGAATATGGACGAGCAGTACTTC. Protein sequence: CASSWGNMDEQYF.

In its sample, this clonotype was seen many times. V gene TRBV27 combines with J gene TRBJ1-1; no clear D gene. CDR1 is MNHEY, CDR2 SMNVEV, per germline (reference sequence). Between the trimmed V and J ends, which lost 2 bases and 3 bases, there was a span of 13 bases. The CDR3 spans 15 residues. CDR3 DNA: TGTGCCAGCAGTTTAACGGTGACATTGGACACTGAAGCTTTCTTT. Protein product: CASSLTVTLDTEAFF.

This clonotype was seen at least ten times. V and J are TRBV10-2 and TRBJ2-5; either TRBD1 or TRBD2 may fit D (5 bases each). The V end lost 7 bases, the J end lost 1 base, and 16 bases lay between the germline ends. CDR3 length equals 15 residues. CDR1 is WSHSY, CDR2 SAAADI, per germline. The CDR3 DNA reads TGCGCCAGCATGTGGGGGATAGCCGTCCAAGAGACCCAGTACTTC. Amino acid sequence: CASMWGIAVQETQYF.

This clonotype was detected ten times or more. The CDR3 DNA sequence: TGCAGTGCTAGGGATAGCGGGGTCTCCTACAATGAGCAGTTCTTC. This encodes CSARDSGVSYNEQFF. The J gene is TRBJ2-1, the V gene TRBV20-1; TRBD2 agrees at 8 bases. The CDR3 contains 15 residues. Unmatched junction bases numbered 4, after V lost 3 bases and J lost 0 bases. Germline CDR1 is DFQATT and CDR2 is SNEGSKA (reference sequence).

This clonotype showed up many times. This rearrangement joins TRBV7-6 to TRBJ2-7; possible D gene TRBD2, 5 bases. This CDR3 comprises 13 residues. Germline V gene data show CDR1 as SGHVS and CDR2 as FNYEAQ. Trimming removed 3 bases from V and 2 bases from J, with 8 bases in between. CDR3 residues: CASSFDGAYEQYF. The CDR3 nucleotides are TGTGCCAGCAGCTTTGACGGGGCCTACGAGCAGTACTTC.

With respect to this clonotype: This may be a read error, as it is one base from a much larger clone. This chain connects TRBV6-6 to TRBJ1-3; D unclear. The CDR3 length is 15 residues. The V end was cut by 7 bases, the J end by 0 bases, with 13 bases between. CDR1 MNHNY and CDR2 SVGAGI come from the germline V gene (reference sequence). This CDR3 reads CASNTGRGSGNTIYF. The CDR3 DNA follows: TGTGCCAGCAACACGGGCCGTGGCTCTGGAAACACCATATATTTT.

This clonotype was observed at least ten times. This chain's CDR3 is CASGTNQGETQYF. The CDR3 bases are TGTGCCAGCGGCACAAACCAGGGTGAGACCCAGTACTTC. The chain has TRBV3-1 and TRBJ2-5; possibly TRBD1 for D (5 bases). Between the trimmed V and J ends, which lost 8 bases and 5 bases, there was a span of 15 bases. This CDR3 is built from 13 residues. Germline V gives CDR1 LGHDT, CDR2 YNNKEL (reference sequence).

A word on this clonotype: A read error is possible here, since a much larger clone lies one base away. The V call is TRBV12-3 or TRBV12-4, the J call TRBJ2-1, with D uncertain. CDR3 length: 11 amino acids. CDR3 bases: TGTGCCAGCGCCTACTACAATAAGCAGTTCTTC. Translated: CASAYYNKQFF.

This clonotype has ten or more counts. The chain links TRBV7-2 to TRBJ2-7; 11 bases map to TRBD2. CDR3 length equals 15 residues. The ends lost 6 bases at V and 4 bases at J; junction bases unmatched: 8. Germline CDR1 reads SGHTA; CDR2 reads FQGNSA. CDR3 sequence reads: CASSHTSGGHYEQYF. The CDR3 DNA reads as TGTGCCAGCAGTCACACTAGCGGGGGCCATTACGAGCAGTACTTC. Complete variable domain (other parts from reference TRBV7-2 and TRBJ2-7): GAGVSQSPSNKVTEKGKDVELRCDPISGHTALYWYRQSLGQGLEFLIYFQGNSAPDKSGLPSDRFSAERTGGSVSTLTIQRTQQEDSAVYLCASSHTSGGHYEQYFGPGTRLTVT.

This clonotype was counted many times. This chain joins TRBV6-6 and TRBJ2-5; TRBD1 is a possible D gene (5 bases). The V gene lost 0 bases and the J gene lost 5 bases, with 10 bases spanning the gap. Germline CDR1 MNHNY, CDR2 SVGAGI (reference sequence). This CDR3 is built from 14 residues. CDR3 sequence (DNA): TGTGCCAGCAGTTACTCCGCAGGGCGGGAGACCCAGTACTTC. It is translated as CASSYSAGRETQYF.

In nucleotides, the CDR3 is TGTGCCAGCAGTCGGCGGGACAGGATCCAGCATTTT. It translates to CASSRRDRIQHF. The genes are TRBV7-8 and TRBJ1-5, with 8 nucleotides matching TRBD1. V gave up 6 bases and J gave up 12 bases; unmatched junction bases: 7. This CDR3 spans 12 amino acids. Germline V CDR1 and CDR2: SGHVS, FQNEAQ.

This clonotype appeared many times. The chain links TRBV7-2 to TRBJ2-3; TRBD2 agrees at 10 bases. J gave up 2 bases and V 4 bases, and 12 bases lay outside the gene matches. The CDR3 is 18 amino acids. The germline V gene encodes CDR1 SGHTA and CDR2 FQGNSA. In DNA, the CDR3 is TGTGCCAGCAGCTCCCAAAGCAGCGGGGGGGTTGACACAGATACGCAGTATTTT. Translated: CASSSQSSGGVDTDTQYF.

About this clonotype: Since a much larger clone is just one base distant, this may be a read error. The genes are TRBV2 and TRBJ1-5; 7 nucleotides match TRBD1. The J call may be in error: the DNA end matches TRBJ2-3 better. In germline, CDR1 is SNHLY, CDR2 FYNNEI. The CDR3 runs 14 residues. CDR3 DNA: TGTGCCAGCAGCACAGACAGGGTCGGTCAGCCCCAGTATTTT. This translates into CASSTDRVGQPQYF.

This clonotype was observed at least ten times. CDR3 in DNA: TGTGCCAGCAGCCAAGGGTATGGGGTGGCCACTGAAGCTTTCTTT. This encodes CASSQGYGVATEAFF. V and J are TRBV4-2 and TRBJ1-1, with D unresolved. CDR1 is LGHNA and CDR2 is YNFKEQ in the germline V gene. The CDR3 consists of 15 residues. Trimming stripped 1 base from V and 4 bases from J, with 13 bases between.

This clonotype was seen ten or more times. The chain couples TRBV12-5 to TRBJ2-3; a possible D gene is TRBD1 (6 bases). Germline V gene data show CDR1 as LGHNT and CDR2 as FRNRAP. The CDR3 runs to 12 residues. Deletions cut 7 bases from V and 2 bases from J, with 7 bases between. The CDR3 region has the DNA TGTGCTAGTGACAGGGTCACAGATACGCAGTATTTT. This gives the protein CASDRVTDTQYF.